This T cell receptor (beta chain) was retrieved from a study of cytomegalovirus exposure and HLA in healthy donors. Study as a whole: In terms of ancestry, the Caucasian-associated cluster contained about four fifths of the roughly 400 genotyped donors.

PCR amplification relied on 60 Vbeta primers (plus 13 Jbeta primers). Sequencing used immunoSEQ multiplex PCR; TCRdb keeps in-frame clones, though not all of them. The table includes just over 150,000 clones, around 80% detected once. Sample: PBMCs. This receptor was taken from a male donor in good health and CMV-seropositive.

As DNA, the CDR3 is TGTGCCAGCACCCCTGGTGGGGGCAGAAAGACCCAGTACTTC. Amino acid sequence: CASTPGGGRKTQYF. The chain employs TRBV6-5 and TRBJ2-5; TRBD1 is a possible D gene (6 bases). Germline lookup yields CDR1 MNHEY and CDR2 SVGAGI. Between the trimmed V and J ends, which lost 7 bases and 6 bases, there was a span of 18 bases. This CDR3 has 14 residues.